This T cell receptor (beta chain) was identified in a study of shared clonotypes between healthy human individuals (dated by TCRdb to between 2020 and 2021). Study-level background: The cohort included a few men and a couple of women between 18 and 49 years of age. For each donor, three plates each were used for CD4 naive and CD4 memory, two plates were used for CD8 naive, and one plate was used for CD8 memory. To estimate repertoire size and how much clonotype sharing occurs between individuals, the study deeply sequenced the blood TCR repertoires of roughly 5 healthy adults. To increase sequencing depth and limit assay-specific biases, different laboratories used diverse techniques to prepare libraries and sequence TCR repertoires. Per donor, leukapheresis produced somewhere between about 0.9 and 9.5 billion PBMCs. General conclusions and limits of the study: Naive subsets generally had larger estimated clonotype richness than memory subsets. Pairwise subsampling led to the expectation that sequencing depth would affect the degree of clonotype sharing among donors. Sampling was limited to blood, and TCR repertoires in tissue likely differ from TCR repertoires in blood. Incomplete sequencing was indicated by rarefaction of sorted-subset datasets, despite the large sequencing depth. Across a handful of donors, approximately 5% of naive CD4, approximately 4% of naive CD8, 2.3% of memory CD4, and 0.4% of memory CD8 clonotypes were shared. Compared with non-shared clonotypes, the clonotypes found in all four sorted-subset donors had higher generation probabilities. The genetic and exposure-history diversity represented was limited by the small number of donors.

CD8 naive samples were obtained by positive selection for CCR7 among CD45RO-negative cells, yielding a CD45RA+CCR7+ population from which TemRA cells were excluded. The donors were healthy, HIV-negative adults with no recently reported acute infections or vaccinations. Every donor was a Caucasian adult living in Nashville, Tennessee, USA. After blood collection by leukapheresis, PBMCs were isolated using Ficoll-Histopaque density gradient centrifugation and then cryopreserved in the vapor phase of liquid nitrogen. Purity and quantity of every magnetically sorted T cell population were checked by analytical flow cytometry. Genomic DNA was isolated from each sorted fraction and quantified by UV absorbance on a Nanodrop 2000c. According to the germline V gene, CDR1 reads LGHNA and CDR2 reads YSLEER. Including the terminal cysteine and phenylalanine, the CDR3 comprises 14 residues. Only the CDR3 DNA stays, 42 bases, in frame from base 1. The germline ends are 10 bases apart after V is trimmed by 5 bases and J by 1 base.

A word on this clone: What this receptor recognizes is not known. Base qualities were left out, and no much larger clone turns up one base away.

Using the deep immunoSEQ assay, multiplex PCR amplified TCR CDR3 regions from genomic DNA. Genomic DNA extracted from each cell subset was distributed evenly over all wells of several immunoSEQ 96-well plates, and each plate served as one replicate. For sorted subsets, each replicate PCR was loaded with 200 to 250 ng genomic DNA, equivalent to 30,000 to 35,000 T cell genomes. The purified libraries were quantified using a Qubit 3.0 fluorometer, sized with a Bioanalyzer 2100, and then quantified again using the KAPA Library Quantification kit. Every immunoSEQ 96-well plate was sequenced on a separate single-read 150-cycle Illumina NextSeq 550 flow cell. Per the source publication's procedure: Because the immunoSEQ output held only junctional sequences and lacked quality scores, the filtering could not match the filtering applied to full-length reads. Sequences were annotated with PyIR, a Python wrapper for IgBLAST v1.9, and V/J genes and CDR3 were assigned using IMGT germline references. Reads with weak V/J assignments (E-value above 1e-6), missing CDR3, stop codons, out-of-frame junctions, or ambiguous translated residues were removed. V3J clonotypes were defined as sequences sharing the same inferred V gene, J gene, and CDR3 amino acid sequence. To compute the percentage overlap between repertoires, the number of shared unique clonotypes was divided by the size of the smaller repertoire. RTK rarefaction, the Chao1 estimator, and Recon v2.1 estimates of unobserved clonotypes were used to assess repertoire richness. Generation probabilities for all TCRbeta clonotypes obtained by the gDNA method from a few donors were computed using OLGA. The immuneACCESS repertoire file appears here via TCRdb, limited to in-frame rearrangements. These files lack a portion of the clones; in checked studies, under half of the deficit traces to unresolved V genes, and the cause of the others is not known. The V and J calls and clone size are taken from that table; D and trimming were inferred from the DNA. For this sample there are under 2,000,000 clones; about 95% appear just once. The ten largest clones add up to approximately 1.2% of the sample.

Material for sequencing was naive CD8+ T cells sorted from blood. In light of the paper, this sample's cell subset or site label describes: CD45RA+CCR7+. This TCR was recovered from a man aged 18 to 29 in good health. The chain employs TRBV4-3 and TRBJ2-3, with no reliable assignment of the D segment. The CDR3 has the sequence CASSSFLGTDTQYF. The DNA reads as follows: TGCGCCAGCAGCTCCTTCCTAGGCACAGATACGCAGTATTTT.